These T cell receptor beta chains were read from a single sample in a study of CD8 T cells in ankylosing spondylitis. MiXCR, run by TCRdb on the 5' RACE reads, gives a single entry per CDR3 protein. Of over 130,000 distinct CDR3 sequences listed, under 45% are singletons. Sequencing was done on a sample of synovial fluid, either unsorted or a sorted T cell fraction (not recorded which). The source is a male donor with ankylosing spondylitis. Both conserved end residues are trimmed from each CDR3.

TRBV7-9	TRBJ2-2	ASSSTSGELF
TRBV11-2	TRBJ2-1	ASSLDHGGNEQF
TRBV4-1	TRBJ2-7	ASSQDWVAGGHEQY
TRBV18	TRBJ1-5	ASSPWGGGRSSERPQH
TRBV28	TRBJ2-1	ASSLLAPSYNEQF
TRBV28	TRBJ2-2	ASSFQGTGELF
TRBV12-3/TRBV12-4	TRBJ1-2	ASSPRAAYGYT
TRBV20-1	TRBJ2-7	SAEGLAGHEQY
TRBV27	TRBJ2-7	ASSPTGSGSYEQY
TRBV4-1	TRBJ2-1	ASSGGGWRGGLSSNEQF
TRBV11-2	TRBJ2-7	ASSSLPVAGGREQY
TRBV5-1	TRBJ2-1	ASSLARSSPYNEQF
TRBV7-6	TRBJ2-7	ASSLGAGGFSRRYEQY
TRBV20-1	TRBJ1-5	SARVAHLRPQH
TRBV7-2	TRBJ1-1	ASSLLFWTGDTEAF
TRBV12-3/TRBV12-4	TRBJ2-2	ASHWRDNTGELF
TRBV5-1	TRBJ1-1	ASSFGQNLNTEAF
TRBV20-1	TRBJ2-3	SAPKTSGDSTDTQY
TRBV12-3/TRBV12-4	TRBJ2-1	ASSPSEREVYEQF
TRBV6-2/TRBV6-3	TRBJ2-1	ASSSLGTAEEEQF
TRBV4-2	TRBJ2-7	ASSQVALAGPPYEQY
TRBV25-1	TRBJ1-1	ASSEYKGGRLNTEAF
TRBV11-3	TRBJ2-2	ASSLVAGGELF
TRBV7-2	TRBJ1-3	ASSSTRSSGNTIY
TRBV6-1	TRBJ2-6	ASSDGDSGANVLT
TRBV12-3/TRBV12-4	TRBJ1-3	ASRSRGWGNTIY
TRBV20-1	TRBJ2-1	SARDPDRRFYNEQF
TRBV11-1	TRBJ2-1	ASSFSATSGGYNEQF
TRBV5-1	TRBJ1-1	ASSSRTKSKQVLNTEAF
TRBV7-9	TRBJ1-1	ASSPFVGTENTEAF
TRBV12-3/TRBV12-4	TRBJ2-3	ASGLGAVNTDTQY
TRBV5-1	TRBJ2-1	ASRLSGNSFNEQF
TRBV25-1	TRBJ2-7	ASSELYRGRYEQY
TRBV7-8	TRBJ2-7	ASSLVERGAYEQY
TRBV2	TRBJ1-6	ASSEAGRNSPLH
TRBV11-2	TRBJ1-3	ASSLDPRGSSGNTIY
TRBV7-9	TRBJ2-3	ASSPSPTSARTDTQY
TRBV7-9	TRBJ2-2	ASSSHLRATGELF
TRBV7-9	TRBJ1-1	ASSLQTGPEAF
TRBV5-1	TRBJ1-2	ASSDRTGYT
TRBV7-9	TRBJ1-1	ASRPRGAANTEAF
TRBV12-3/TRBV12-4	TRBJ1-2	ASSLGMSYGYT
TRBV6-5	TRBJ1-2	ASSSLGSQYGYT
TRBV20-1	TRBJ2-3	SVFTSGGTTDTQY
TRBV4-3	TRBJ2-7	ASSQEDRNSYEQY
TRBV4-2	TRBJ1-1	ASSQLGTGISYTEAF
TRBV10-3	TRBJ2-1	AISEPGLAYNEQF
TRBV11-1	TRBJ2-4	ASSLAPTAGKAKNIQY
TRBV6-1	TRBJ2-1	ASSLRLAGAVNEQF
TRBV15	TRBJ1-6	ATSRPGLPGRSPLH
TRBV5-6	TRBJ1-6	ASSLLRGEARNSPLH
TRBV25-1	TRBJ2-7	ASTQGTGDVDEQY
TRBV7-8	TRBJ1-1	ASSPRGVPEAF
TRBV7-2	TRBJ2-7	ASRPLGSYEQY
TRBV18	TRBJ1-5	ASSRSGWINQPQH
TRBV4-3	TRBJ2-7	ASSQLRLAGPLQEQY
TRBV2	TRBJ1-1	ASSDGPLGGIGTEAF
TRBV15	TRBJ2-7	ATSRKASNGGLAGSYEQY
TRBV19	TRBJ2-4	ASTPDQGGIFGAKNIQY
TRBV3-1	TRBJ1-1	ASSRVGALGEAF